The entry that follows covers one TCR beta chain sequence. Its antigen is undetermined. This entry comes from a study of T-cell memory formation after mild COVID-19. Findings and limits, study-wide: Prior to infection, memory already included some responding clones, suggesting cross-reactive memory joined. CD4/CD8 balance characterized clones contracting day 15 to 85, and CD4+ skew characterized later expanders.

With constant-segment primers, 5'RACE yielded cDNA libraries of TCR alpha and TCR beta that carried sample barcodes and UMIs. A single record per CDR3 protein comes from TCRdb applying MiXCR to the 5' RACE reads. The data contain 450,000 to 700,000 distinct CDR3 sequences, more than 15% of them seen just once; the ten biggest clones take up about 11%. The sample taken for sequencing was PBMCs or a T cell subset sorted from them (not recorded which). This clonotype was obtained from an adult woman who had mild COVID-19 (a few samples of this study predate the infection). Cell type and time point are not known.

CDR3 coding DNA: TGTGCCAGCAGCTCATCACAGGGATGGATGGAGACCCAGTACTTC. Protein product: CASSSSQGWMETQYF. The gene calls are TRBV5-6 and TRBJ2-5; D perhaps matches TRBD1 (6 bases). V lost 3 bases and J 5 bases, leaving 17 bases between the germline ends. CDR1 and CDR2 (germline): SGHDT, YYEEEE. CDR3 size: 15 residues.